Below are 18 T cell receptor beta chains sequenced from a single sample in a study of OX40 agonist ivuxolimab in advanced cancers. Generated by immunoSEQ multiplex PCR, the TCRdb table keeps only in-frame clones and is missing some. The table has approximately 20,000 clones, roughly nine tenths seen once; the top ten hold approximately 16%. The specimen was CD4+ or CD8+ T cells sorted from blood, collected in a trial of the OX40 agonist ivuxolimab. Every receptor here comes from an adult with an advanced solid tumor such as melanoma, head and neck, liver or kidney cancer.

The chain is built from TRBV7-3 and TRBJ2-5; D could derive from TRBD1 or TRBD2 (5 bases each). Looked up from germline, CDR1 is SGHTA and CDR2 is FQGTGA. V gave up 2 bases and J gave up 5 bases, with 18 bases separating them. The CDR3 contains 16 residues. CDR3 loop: CASSLGGGSSGETQYF. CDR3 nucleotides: TGTGCCAGCAGCTTAGGTGGGGGATCCTCTGGGGAGACCCAGTACTTC.

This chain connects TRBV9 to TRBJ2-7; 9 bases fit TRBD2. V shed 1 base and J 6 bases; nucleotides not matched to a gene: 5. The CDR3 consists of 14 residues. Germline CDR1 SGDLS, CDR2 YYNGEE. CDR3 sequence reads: CASSVSAGGPEQYF. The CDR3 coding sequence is TGTGCCAGCAGCGTATCAGCGGGGGGCCCCGAGCAGTACTTC. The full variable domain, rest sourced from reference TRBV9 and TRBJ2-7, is DSGVTQTPKHLITATGQRVTLRCSPRSGDLSVYWYQQSLDQGLQFLIQYYNGEERAKGNILERFSAQQFPDLHSELNLSSLELGDSALYFCASSVSAGGPEQYFGPGTRLTVT.

CDR3 region: CSVGTGDTEAFF. CDR3 nucleotides: TGCAGCGTCGGGACAGGGGATACTGAAGCTTTCTTT. V is TRBV29-1 and J is TRBJ1-1; 10 bases agree with TRBD1. The ends lost 6 bases at V and 5 bases at J; junction bases unmatched: 3. The germline V gene has CDR1 SQVTM and CDR2 ANQGSEA. The CDR3 extends over 12 amino acids.

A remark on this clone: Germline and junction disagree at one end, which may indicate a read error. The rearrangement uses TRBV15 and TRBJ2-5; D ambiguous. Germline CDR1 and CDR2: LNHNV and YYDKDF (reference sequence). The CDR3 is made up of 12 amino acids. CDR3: CATSRDRAVWDF. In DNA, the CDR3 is TGTGCCACCAGCAGAGATCGGGCAGTCTGGGACTTC.

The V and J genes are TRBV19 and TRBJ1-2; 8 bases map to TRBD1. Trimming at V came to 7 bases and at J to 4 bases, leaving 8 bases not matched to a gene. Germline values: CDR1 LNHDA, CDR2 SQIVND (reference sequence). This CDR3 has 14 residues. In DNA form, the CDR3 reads TGTGCCAGTACTTCGACAGGGGTGGCCTATGGCTACACCTTC. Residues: CASTSTGVAYGYTF.

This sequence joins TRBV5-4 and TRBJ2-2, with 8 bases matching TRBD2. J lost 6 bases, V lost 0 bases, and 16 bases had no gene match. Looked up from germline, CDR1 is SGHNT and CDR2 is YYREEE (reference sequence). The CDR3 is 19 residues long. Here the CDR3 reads CASSLEGLGAGAGAGELFF. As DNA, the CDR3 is TGTGCCAGCAGCTTGGAAGGGCTTGGAGCGGGAGCTGGGGCCGGGGAGCTGTTTTTT.

The CDR3 DNA sequence: TGTGCCAGCAGCCGGGACTCCCTCTACGAGCAGTACTTC. It specifies CASSRDSLYEQYF. V gene TRBV6-5 combines with J gene TRBJ2-7; a possible D gene is TRBD2 (6 bases). Germline V CDR1 and CDR2: MNHEY, SVGAGI. Trimming left V 6 bases short and J 3 bases short, with 12 bases between. This CDR3 has 13 amino acids.

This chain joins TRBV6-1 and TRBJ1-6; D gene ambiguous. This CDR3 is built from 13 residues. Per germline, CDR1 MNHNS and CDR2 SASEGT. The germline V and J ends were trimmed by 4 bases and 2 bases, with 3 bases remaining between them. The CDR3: CASSATYNSPLHF. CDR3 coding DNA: TGTGCCAGCAGTGCAACCTATAATTCACCCCTCCACTTT.

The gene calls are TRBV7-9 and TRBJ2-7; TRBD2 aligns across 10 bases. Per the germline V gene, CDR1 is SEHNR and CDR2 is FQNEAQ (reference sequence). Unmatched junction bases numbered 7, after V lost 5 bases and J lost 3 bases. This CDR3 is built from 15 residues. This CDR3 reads CASSPGLAAYYEQYF. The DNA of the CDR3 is TGTGCCAGCAGCCCCGGACTAGCGGCCTACTACGAGCAGTACTTC.

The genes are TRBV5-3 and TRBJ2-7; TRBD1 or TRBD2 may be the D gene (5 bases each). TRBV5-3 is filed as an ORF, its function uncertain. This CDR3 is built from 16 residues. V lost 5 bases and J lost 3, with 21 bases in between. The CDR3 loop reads CARRLFRDGVVYEQYF. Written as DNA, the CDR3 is TGTGCCAGAAGACTATTCCGGGACGGCGTCGTCTACGAGCAGTACTTC.

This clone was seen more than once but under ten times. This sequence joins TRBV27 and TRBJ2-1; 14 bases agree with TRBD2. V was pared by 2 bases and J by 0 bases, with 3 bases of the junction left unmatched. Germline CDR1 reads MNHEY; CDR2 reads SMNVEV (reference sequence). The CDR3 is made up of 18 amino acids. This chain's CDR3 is CASSLGLAGGRSYNEQFF. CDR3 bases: TGTGCCAGCAGTTTAGGACTAGCGGGAGGCCGCTCCTACAATGAGCAGTTCTTC.

The CDR3 spells CASSPTGQGYTEAFF. The CDR3 DNA reads TGTGCCAGCAGTCCAACGGGGCAGGGGTACACTGAAGCTTTCTTT. The chain carries TRBV5-4 and TRBJ1-1; possibly TRBD1 for D (6 bases). Germline V gives CDR1 SGHNT, CDR2 YYREEE (reference sequence). The CDR3 is 15 amino acids. The germline V and J ends were trimmed by 5 bases and 3 bases, with 17 bases remaining between them. The complete variable domain, with remaining parts taken from reference TRBV5-4 and TRBJ1-1, reads ETGVTQSPTHLIKTRGQQVTLRCSSQSGHNTVSWYQQALGQGPQFIFQYYREEENGRGNFPPRFSGLQFPNYSSELNVNALELDDSALYLCASSPTGQGYTEAFFGQGTRLTVV.

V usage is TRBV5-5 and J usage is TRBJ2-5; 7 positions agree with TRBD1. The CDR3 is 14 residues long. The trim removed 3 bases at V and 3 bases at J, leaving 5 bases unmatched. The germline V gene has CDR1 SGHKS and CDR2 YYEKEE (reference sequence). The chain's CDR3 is CASSSRQGEETQYF. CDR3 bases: TGTGCCAGCAGCTCCAGACAGGGCGAAGAGACCCAGTACTTC.

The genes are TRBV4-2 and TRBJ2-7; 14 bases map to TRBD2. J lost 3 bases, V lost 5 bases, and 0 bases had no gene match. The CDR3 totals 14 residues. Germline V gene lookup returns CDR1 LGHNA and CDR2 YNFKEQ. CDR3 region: CASSGTSGGYEQYF. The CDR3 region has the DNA TGTGCCAGCAGCGGGACTAGCGGGGGCTACGAGCAGTACTTC.

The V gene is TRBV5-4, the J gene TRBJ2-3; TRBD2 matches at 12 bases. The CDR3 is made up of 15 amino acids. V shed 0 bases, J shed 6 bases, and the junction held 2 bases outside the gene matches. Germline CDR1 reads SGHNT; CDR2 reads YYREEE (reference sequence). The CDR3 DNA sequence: TGTGCCAGCAGCTTGGAACTAGCGGGAGGCGATACGCAGTATTTT. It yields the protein CASSLELAGGDTQYF.

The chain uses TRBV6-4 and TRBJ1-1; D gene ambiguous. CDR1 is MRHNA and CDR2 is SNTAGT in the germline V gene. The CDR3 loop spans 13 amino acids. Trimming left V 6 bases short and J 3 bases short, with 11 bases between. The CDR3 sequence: CASSAGRDTEAFF. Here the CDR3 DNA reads TGTGCCAGCAGCGCCGGGAGGGACACTGAAGCTTTCTTT.

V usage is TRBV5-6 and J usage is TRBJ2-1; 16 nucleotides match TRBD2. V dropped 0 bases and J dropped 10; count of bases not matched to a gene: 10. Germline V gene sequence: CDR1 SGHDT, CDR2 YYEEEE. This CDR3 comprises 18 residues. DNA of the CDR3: TGTGCCAGCAGCTTGGCGATTGGGACTAGCGGGAGGGCCGGGGAGCAGTTCTTC. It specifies CASSLAIGTSGRAGEQFF.

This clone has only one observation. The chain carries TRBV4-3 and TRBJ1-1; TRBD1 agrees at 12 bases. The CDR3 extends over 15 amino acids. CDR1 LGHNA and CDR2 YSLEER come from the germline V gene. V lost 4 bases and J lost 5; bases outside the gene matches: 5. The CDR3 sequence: CASSRGDRGRTEAFF. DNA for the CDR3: TGCGCCAGCAGCCGTGGGGACAGGGGGCGAACTGAAGCTTTCTTT.